This paragraph covers one T cell receptor beta chain sequence. Regarding time point: 2015-2016 season, pre-vaccination. Sorted blood CD4 subsets were sequenced before and after adults received seasonal inactivated influenza vaccine. The data originate from a study of follicular helper T cells after annual influenza vaccination. Germline-derived CDR1 and CDR2 are SNHLY and FYNNEI. The CDR3 contains 15 residues. V was cut by 6 bases and J by 0 bases, with 14 bases left in between. The protocol was immunoSEQ multiplex PCR, while the TCRdb copy is restricted to in-frame clones and leaves out a portion. Here the sample spans 85 to 120 clones, around 86% being singletons.

The V and J genes are TRBV2 and TRBJ1-2, with D hard to call. Sequencing was performed on CXCR5+ CD38+ circulating T follicular helper cells from blood, taken on the day of influenza vaccination. Subset specified: circulating Tfh, non-naive CD4+CXCR5+PD-1+ (ICOS+CD38+ or ICOS-CD38-). The sequence came from an adult who received the influenza vaccine. The CDR3 is CASRPRPGSNYGYTF. The CDR3 nucleotides read TGTGCCAGCAGACCAAGGCCTGGTTCTAACTATGGCTACACCTTC.